The clone carrying this T cell receptor (beta chain) was observed a handful of times. Its antigen remains unknown. MiXCR was run by TCRdb on the 5' RACE reads, yielding one entry per CDR3 protein. The repertoire holds 690,000 or so distinct CDR3 sequences, with 8.5% to 9% as singletons. This sample stems from a study of identical twins. Study-level findings and limits: Beta clonotypes that were abundant in cord blood contained fewer insertions, a pattern absent from memory repertoires. Invariant populations such as MAIT and iNKT cells could partly muddle zero-insertion analyses. Models underestimated how often monozygotic twins shared out-of-frame TCR alpha.

Per germline, CDR1 SEHNR and CDR2 FQNEAQ (reference sequence). The CDR3 extends over 17 amino acids. The germline V and J ends were trimmed by 3 bases and 2 bases, with 20 bases remaining between them. This same sample was also part of a study on yellow fever vaccine responses in identical twins.

Sample: PBMCs. This chain joins TRBV7-9 and TRBJ2-7, with D possibly being TRBD2 (6 bases). This TCR derives from a woman between 18 and 30 years old in good health. In DNA form, the CDR3 reads TGTGCCAGCAGCTTCCCACTCACTGGGGGGTCGGCCTACGAGCAGTACTTC. Protein sequence: CASSFPLTGGSAYEQYF.